The 16 T cell receptor beta chains below come from one sample, sequenced in a study of shared clonotypes between healthy human individuals. Here immunoSEQ multiplex PCR was the method, and the copy in TCRdb shows in-frame clones only, minus some. This repertoire shows some 2,400,000 clones, 90% to 96% found once; its top ten account for less than 0.15%. The sample comprised naive CD4+ T cells sorted from blood. Subset denoted: CD45RA+ positively selected. The source of these receptors is a young man in good health.

The rearrangement links TRBV9 to TRBJ1-2, with D perhaps matching TRBD1 (5 bases). Per the germline V gene, CDR1 is SGDLS and CDR2 is YYNGEE. V lost 4 bases and J lost 7, with 17 bases in between. The CDR3 spans 14 residues. CDR3 protein: CASSPEEGRTGYTF. CDR3 DNA sequence: TGTGCCAGCAGCCCAGAGGAGGGGCGGACTGGCTACACCTTC.

V gene TRBV5-1 combines with J gene TRBJ2-7; 10 positions match TRBD1. J was trimmed by 0 bases and V by 4 bases; bases with no gene match: 4. The CDR3 sequence is 15 residues long. Per germline, CDR1 SGHRS and CDR2 YFSETQ. The CDR3 nucleotides are TGCGCCAGCAGCCACGGGACAGGGGTCTCCTACGAGCAGTACTTC. This codes for CASSHGTGVSYEQYF.

This sequence joins TRBV6-4 and TRBJ2-2; D remains unclear. The germline gives CDR1 MRHNA, CDR2 SNTAGT. The CDR3 spans 15 residues. V was cut by 1 base and J by 1 base, with 7 bases left in between. The CDR3 sequence: CASSDFFENTGELFF. CDR3 bases: TGTGCCAGCAGTGACTTTTTTGAGAACACCGGGGAGCTGTTTTTT.

Remarks on this clone: One end of the junction fails to match germline, which may point to a read error. The rearrangement uses TRBV7-7 and TRBJ2-5, with no clear D. In germline, CDR1 is SSHAT, CDR2 FNYEAQ (reference sequence). The CDR3 loop spans 12 amino acids. The CDR3 region has the DNA TGTGCTAGCAGCCCCCCCGGGGAGACCCAGTACTTC. It yields the protein CASSPPGETQYF.

This chain connects TRBV6-6 to TRBJ1-2, with D possibly being TRBD1 (6 bases). Trimming removed 5 bases at V and 2 bases at J, with 9 bases between. The CDR3 runs 13 residues. Germline CDR1 MNHNY, CDR2 SVGAGI (reference sequence). The CDR3 protein is CASSRDKNYGYTF. The CDR3 DNA sequence: TGTGCCAGCAGTAGGGACAAAAACTATGGCTACACCTTC.

This chain links TRBV5-4 with TRBJ2-3, with 8 bases identical to TRBD2. V trimming: 3 bases; J trimming: 5 bases; junction bases outside the gene matches: 8. The CDR3 has 15 residues. The germline gives CDR1 SGHNT, CDR2 YYREEE (reference sequence). The CDR3: CASSYEREKVDTQYF. DNA for the CDR3: TGTGCCAGCAGCTATGAGCGGGAGAAGGTAGATACGCAGTATTTT.

The rearrangement joins TRBV18 to TRBJ1-3, with TRBD1 matching 8 bases. The CDR3 totals 16 residues. Germline V gene sequence: CDR1 KGHSH, CDR2 LQKENI. The V gene end was trimmed by 4 bases and the J gene end by 0 bases; junction bases not matched to a gene: 5. The CDR3 loop reads CASSHLGQGSGNTIYF. In DNA, the CDR3 is TGTGCCAGCTCACACTTAGGACAGGGCTCTGGAAACACCATATATTTT. Full variable domain (remainder filled in from reference TRBV18 and TRBJ1-3): NAGVMQNPRHLVRRRGQEARLRCSPMKGHSHVYWYRQLPEEGLKFMVYLQKENIIDESGMPKERFSAEFPKEGPSILRIQQVVRGDSAAYFCASSHLGQGSGNTIYFGEGSWLTVV.

This clone is a singleton in its sample. The rearrangement uses TRBV9 and TRBJ2-7, with 8 bases fitting TRBD2. The CDR3 contains 16 residues. Unmatched junction bases numbered 8, after V lost 0 bases and J lost 3 bases. Per germline, CDR1 SGDLS and CDR2 YYNGEE. The CDR3 region has the DNA TGTGCCAGCAGCGTAGGGTCGGGGGGGACCGACTACGAGCAGTACTTC. The encoded protein is CASSVGSGGTDYEQYF.

This chain uses TRBV7-9 with TRBJ2-1; the match to TRBD2 covers 13 bases. Trimming at V came to 1 base and at J to 5 bases, leaving 2 bases not matched to a gene. CDR3 length: 16 amino acids. Germline V gives CDR1 SEHNR, CDR2 FQNEAQ (reference sequence). CDR3 sequence (DNA): TGTGCCAGCAGCTTAGGGACTAGCGGGGGCCACAATGAGCAGTTCTTC. Encoded protein: CASSLGTSGGHNEQFF.

V usage is TRBV30 and J usage is TRBJ1-3; TRBD1 is a possible D gene (5 bases). Trimming removed 8 bases from V and 0 bases from J, with 17 bases in between. The CDR3 length is 15 residues. Germline values: CDR1 GTSNPN, CDR2 SVGIG (reference sequence). The CDR3 region is CASQGVTTSGNTIYF. CDR3 nucleotide sequence: TGTGCCAGCCAAGGGGTGACCACCTCTGGAAACACCATATATTTT.

The chain combines TRBV5-6 with TRBJ2-5; D gene ambiguous. The CDR3 runs to 15 residues. V dropped 4 bases and J dropped 5 bases, with 18 bases sitting between them. CDR1 is SGHDT and CDR2 is YYEEEE in the germline V gene. CDR3 sequence reads: CASSNGPPKVETQYF. The CDR3 bases are TGTGCCAGCAGCAACGGGCCCCCTAAGGTGGAGACCCAGTACTTC.

This clone was observed a few times. This chain uses TRBV18 with TRBJ1-6, with TRBD1 identical over 8 bases. The trim removed 2 bases at V and 7 bases at J, leaving 7 bases unmatched. The germline V gene encodes CDR1 KGHSH and CDR2 LQKENI. The CDR3 runs 16 residues. In DNA form, the CDR3 reads TGTGCCAGCTCACCAGAAACGACAGGGGCGAATTCACCCCTCCACTTT. Its translation: CASSPETTGANSPLHF.

Turning to this clone: Other DNA sequences of this sample code for an identical CDR3. The rearrangement links TRBV5-1 to TRBJ1-2; no definite D call. In germline, CDR1 is SGHRS, CDR2 YFSETQ. The ends were cut back, 2 bases at V and 2 bases at J, with 7 bases in the middle. This CDR3 is 13 amino acids long. The DNA of the CDR3 is TGCGCCAGCAGCTTAGAGGTGAACTATGGCTACACCTTC. Protein sequence: CASSLEVNYGYTF.

For this clone: Other DNA sequences within the sample encode an identical CDR3. CDR3 bases: TGTGCCAGCAGCTTAAGGACAGGGAGCCAAGAGACCCAGTACTTC. Residues: CASSLRTGSQETQYF. V usage is TRBV11-3 and J usage is TRBJ2-5; the match to TRBD1 covers 8 bases. Per germline, CDR1 SGHNT and CDR2 YENEEA. V dropped 2 bases and J dropped 1; count of bases not matched to a gene: 3. The CDR3 is made up of 15 amino acids.

V gene TRBV5-1 combines with J gene TRBJ2-7; TRBD1 might be the D (5 bases). V lost 2 bases, J lost 2 bases, and 8 bases lay in between. The CDR3 has 13 residues. Germline lookup yields CDR1 SGHRS and CDR2 YFSETQ. CDR3 sequence (DNA): TGCGCCAGCAGCTTTGGACATACCTACGAGCAGTACTTC. It yields the protein CASSFGHTYEQYF.

The V gene is TRBV28, the J gene TRBJ2-7; 8 bases are shared with TRBD1. The CDR3 extends over 14 amino acids. V gave up 4 bases and J gave up 4 bases; unmatched junction bases: 6. Looked up from germline, CDR1 is MDHEN and CDR2 is SYDVKM. CDR3 loop: CASSSTGEEYEQYF. The DNA for the CDR3 is TGTGCCAGCAGTTCGACAGGGGAGGAATACGAGCAGTACTTC.